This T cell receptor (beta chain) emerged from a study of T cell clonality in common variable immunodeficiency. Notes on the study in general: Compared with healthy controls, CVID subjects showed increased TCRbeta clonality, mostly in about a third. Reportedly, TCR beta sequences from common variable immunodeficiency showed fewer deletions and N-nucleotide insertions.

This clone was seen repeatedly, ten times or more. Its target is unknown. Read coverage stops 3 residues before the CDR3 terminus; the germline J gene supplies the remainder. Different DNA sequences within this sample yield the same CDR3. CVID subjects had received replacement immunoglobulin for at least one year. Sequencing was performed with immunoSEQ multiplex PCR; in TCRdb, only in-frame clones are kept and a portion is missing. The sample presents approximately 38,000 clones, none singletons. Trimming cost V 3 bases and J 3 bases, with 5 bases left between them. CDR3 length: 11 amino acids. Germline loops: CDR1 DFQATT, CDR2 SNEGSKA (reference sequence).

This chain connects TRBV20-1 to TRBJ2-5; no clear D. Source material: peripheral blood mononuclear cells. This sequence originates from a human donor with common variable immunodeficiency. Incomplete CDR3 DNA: TGCAGTGCTAGGGCTGAAGAGACC. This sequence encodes CSARAEET. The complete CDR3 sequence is CSARAEETQYF.